This T cell receptor (beta chain) comes out of a study of shared clonotypes between healthy human individuals (dated by TCRdb to the early 2020s). Broadly, across the study: A couple of women and a few men aged 18 to 49 years were included in the cohort. For each donor, CD4 naive and CD4 memory were each run on three plates, CD8 naive on two plates, and CD8 memory on one plate. Blood TCR repertoires of four to six healthy adults were deeply sequenced to estimate repertoire size and the extent of clonotype sharing between individuals. To increase sequencing depth and limit assay-specific biases, TCR repertoire library preparation and sequencing were carried out by different laboratories using diverse techniques. Each donor's leukapheresis produced roughly between roughly 0.85 and 9.5 billion PBMCs. Results the study describes overall, beyond this receptor: Across several donors, about 5.2% of naive CD4, 3% to 3.5% of naive CD8, 2.3% of memory CD4, and 0.4% of memory CD8 clonotypes were shared. Even with the large sequencing depth, rarefaction of the sorted-subset datasets indicated that sequencing was incomplete. Sampling was limited to blood, and TCR repertoires in tissue likely differ from TCR repertoires in blood. Compared with non-shared clonotypes, clonotypes shared by all four sorted-subset donors had higher generation probabilities. Pairwise subsampling led to the expectation that sequencing depth would affect the degree of clonotype sharing among donors. Because the study included only a small number of donors, the genetic and exposure-history diversity represented was limited. Larger estimated clonotype richness was generally found for naive subsets than for memory subsets.

TCR CDR3 regions were amplified from genomic DNA by multiplex PCR using the deep immunoSEQ assay. For each cell subset, the extracted genomic DNA was distributed evenly across all wells of several immunoSEQ 96-well plates, and each plate served as one replicate. For sorted subsets, 200 to 250 ng of genomic DNA, equivalent to about 30,000 T cell genomes, went into each replicate PCR. Purified libraries were quantified with a Qubit 3.0 fluorometer, sized on a Bioanalyzer 2100, and re-quantified with the KAPA Library Quantification kit. Every immunoSEQ 96-well plate was sequenced on a separate single-read 150-cycle Illumina NextSeq 550 flow cell. From the authors' description of their analysis: Because only junctional sequences without quality scores were contained in the immunoSEQ output, filtering matching that applied to full-length reads could not be performed. Sequences were annotated with PyIR, a Python wrapper for IgBLAST v1.9, and V/J genes and CDR3 were assigned using IMGT germline references. Reads with weak V/J assignments (E-value above 1e-6), missing CDR3, stop codons, out-of-frame junctions, or ambiguous translated residues were removed. A V3J clonotype was defined by an identical inferred V gene, J gene, and CDR3 amino acid sequence. To compute the percentage overlap between repertoires, the number of shared unique clonotypes was divided by the size of the smaller repertoire. Richness of each repertoire was evaluated using RTK rarefaction, the Chao1 estimator, and Recon v2.1 estimates of unobserved clonotypes. Generation probabilities for all TCRbeta clonotypes obtained by the gDNA method from several donors were computed using OLGA. TCRdb stores this immuneACCESS table with in-frame sequences only. Part of the clones is absent; in the studies checked, under half of the shortfall reflects unresolved V genes, and no reason is known for the rest. That table supplies the V and J calls and clone size; D and trimming were determined from the DNA. The sample has under 1,900,000 clones on record, about 98.5% of them singletons. The ten most abundant clones make up under 0.45% of the sample.

The donors were healthy, HIV-negative adults who had no recently reported acute infections or vaccinations. Only Caucasian adults living in Nashville, Tennessee, USA were represented among the donors. Magnetic negative selection was used to enrich CD4+ T cells, after which naive cells were positively selected on CD45RA and the negative fraction became the memory subset. After blood collection by leukapheresis, PBMCs were isolated using Ficoll-Histopaque density gradient centrifugation and then cryopreserved in the vapor phase of liquid nitrogen. Analytical flow cytometry was used to check the purity and quantity of each magnetically sorted T cell population. Genomic DNA was isolated from every sorted fraction and measured by UV absorbance on a Nanodrop 2000c. The cysteine opens and the phenylalanine closes a CDR3 of 11 amino acids. Left in the record is the CDR3 DNA by itself, 33 bases read in frame from the first base. CDR1 is given as DFQATT and CDR2 as SNEGSKA, both from the germline V gene (reference sequence). V was cut back by 4 bases and J by 0 bases, leaving a gap of 1 base between them.

This clone was picked up one time. Its antigen remains unidentified. No base quality information exists; no much larger clone differs at one position. The sample has other DNA sequences that encode this CDR3 too. The sample consisted of naive CD4+ T cells sorted from blood. The cell subset or site label here, explained by the study, means: CD45RA+ positively selected. The rearrangement combines TRBV20-1 with TRBJ2-1; no D gene can be assigned with confidence. This clonotype was sampled from a man under 40 in good health. CDR3 loop: CSATSYNEQFF. The nucleotide sequence is TGCAGTGCTACCTCCTACAATGAGCAGTTCTTC.